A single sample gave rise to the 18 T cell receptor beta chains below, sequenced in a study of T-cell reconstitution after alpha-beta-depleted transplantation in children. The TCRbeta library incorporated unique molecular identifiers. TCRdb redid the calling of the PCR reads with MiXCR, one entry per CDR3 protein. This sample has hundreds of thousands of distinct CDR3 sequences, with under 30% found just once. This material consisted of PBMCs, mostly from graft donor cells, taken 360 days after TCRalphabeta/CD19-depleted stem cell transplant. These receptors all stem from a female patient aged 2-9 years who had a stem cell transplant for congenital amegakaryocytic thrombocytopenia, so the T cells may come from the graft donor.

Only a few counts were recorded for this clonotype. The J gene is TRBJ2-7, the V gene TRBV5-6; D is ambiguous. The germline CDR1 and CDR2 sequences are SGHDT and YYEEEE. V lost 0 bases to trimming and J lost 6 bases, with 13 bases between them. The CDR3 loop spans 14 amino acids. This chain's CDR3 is CASSLGGPESEQYF. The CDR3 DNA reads TGTGCCAGCAGCTTGGGGGGTCCTGAGTCCGAGCAGTACTTC.

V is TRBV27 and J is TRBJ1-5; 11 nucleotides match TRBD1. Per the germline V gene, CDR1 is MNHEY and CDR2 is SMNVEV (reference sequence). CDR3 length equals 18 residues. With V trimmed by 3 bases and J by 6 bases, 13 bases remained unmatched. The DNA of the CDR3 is TGTGCCAGCAGTTTCGGACAGGGGGCGTCATTTTTGGTTCAGCCCCAGCATTTT. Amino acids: CASSFGQGASFLVQPQHF.

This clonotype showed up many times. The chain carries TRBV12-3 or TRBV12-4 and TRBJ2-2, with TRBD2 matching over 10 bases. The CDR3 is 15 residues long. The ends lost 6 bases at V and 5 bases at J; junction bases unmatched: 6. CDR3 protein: CASRIAGGPTGELFF. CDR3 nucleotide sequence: TGTGCCAGCAGGATAGCGGGGGGCCCGACCGGGGAGCTGTTTTTT.

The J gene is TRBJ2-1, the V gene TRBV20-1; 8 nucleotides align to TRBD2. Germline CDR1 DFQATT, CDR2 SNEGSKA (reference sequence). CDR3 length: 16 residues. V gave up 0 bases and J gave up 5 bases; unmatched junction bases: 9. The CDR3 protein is CSAREPIAGRDNEQFF. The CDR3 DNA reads TGCAGTGCTAGAGAACCCATAGCGGGACGGGACAATGAGCAGTTCTTC.

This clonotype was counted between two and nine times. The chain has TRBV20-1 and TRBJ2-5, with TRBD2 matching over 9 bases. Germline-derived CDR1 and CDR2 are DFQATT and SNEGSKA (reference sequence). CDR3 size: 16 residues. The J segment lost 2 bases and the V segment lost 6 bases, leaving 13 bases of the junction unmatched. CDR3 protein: CSAIRRVAGEQETQYF. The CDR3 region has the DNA TGCAGTGCCATCCGGAGGGTAGCGGGGGAACAAGAGACCCAGTACTTC.

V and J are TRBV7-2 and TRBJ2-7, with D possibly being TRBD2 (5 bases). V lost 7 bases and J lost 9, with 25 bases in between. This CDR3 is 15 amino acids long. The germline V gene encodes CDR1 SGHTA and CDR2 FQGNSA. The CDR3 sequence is CASNLMSGPTGRQYF. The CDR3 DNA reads TGTGCCAGCAACCTAATGAGCGGCCCAACTGGGCGGCAGTACTTC.

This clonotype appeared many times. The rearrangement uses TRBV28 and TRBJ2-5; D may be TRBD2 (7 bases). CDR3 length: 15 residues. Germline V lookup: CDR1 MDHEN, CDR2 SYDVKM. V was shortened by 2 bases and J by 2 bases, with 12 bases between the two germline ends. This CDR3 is CASSLGGGSQETQYF. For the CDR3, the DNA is TGTGCCAGCAGTTTAGGGGGCGGGAGTCAAGAGACCCAGTACTTC.

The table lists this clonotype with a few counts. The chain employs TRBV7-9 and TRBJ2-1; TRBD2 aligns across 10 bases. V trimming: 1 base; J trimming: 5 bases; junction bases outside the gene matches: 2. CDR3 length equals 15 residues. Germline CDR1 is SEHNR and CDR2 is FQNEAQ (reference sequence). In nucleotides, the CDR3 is TGTGCCAGCAGCTTAGTCACTAGCGGGGACAATGAGCAGTTCTTC. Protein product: CASSLVTSGDNEQFF.

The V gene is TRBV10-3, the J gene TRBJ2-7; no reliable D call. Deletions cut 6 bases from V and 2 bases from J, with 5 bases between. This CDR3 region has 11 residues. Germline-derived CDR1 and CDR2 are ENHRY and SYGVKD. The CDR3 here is CAIRDAYEQYF. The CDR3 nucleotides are TGTGCCATCAGGGATGCCTACGAGCAGTACTTC.

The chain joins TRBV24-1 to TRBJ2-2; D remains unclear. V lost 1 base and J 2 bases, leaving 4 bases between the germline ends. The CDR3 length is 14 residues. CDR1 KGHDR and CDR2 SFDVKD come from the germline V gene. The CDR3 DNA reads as TGTGCCACCAGTGATTTTCAAAACACCGGGGAGCTGTTTTTT. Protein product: CATSDFQNTGELFF.

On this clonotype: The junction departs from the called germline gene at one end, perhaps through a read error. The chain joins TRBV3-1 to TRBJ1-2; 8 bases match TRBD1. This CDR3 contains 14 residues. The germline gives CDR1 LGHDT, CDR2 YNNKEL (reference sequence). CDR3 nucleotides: TGTGCCAGCTGCCAGAGTCGGACAGGGTTTGGCTACACCTTC. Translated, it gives CASCQSRTGFGYTF.

The DNA for the CDR3 is TGCAGTGCTCCCGGGGGGGGCTGGTCCTACGAGCAGTACTTC. This encodes CSAPGGGWSYEQYF. This chain joins TRBV20-1 and TRBJ2-7; 8 bases agree with TRBD2. The CDR3 runs 14 residues. Looked up from germline, CDR1 is DFQATT and CDR2 is SNEGSKA (reference sequence). After removal of 5 bases from V and 1 base from J, the junction contained 7 bases not matched to a gene.

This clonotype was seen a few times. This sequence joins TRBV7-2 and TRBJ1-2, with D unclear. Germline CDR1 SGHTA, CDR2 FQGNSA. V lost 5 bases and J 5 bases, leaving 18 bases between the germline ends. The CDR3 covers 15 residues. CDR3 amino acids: CASSQGGGAFYGYTF. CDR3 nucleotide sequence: TGTGCCAGCAGCCAAGGAGGAGGCGCTTTTTATGGCTACACCTTC.

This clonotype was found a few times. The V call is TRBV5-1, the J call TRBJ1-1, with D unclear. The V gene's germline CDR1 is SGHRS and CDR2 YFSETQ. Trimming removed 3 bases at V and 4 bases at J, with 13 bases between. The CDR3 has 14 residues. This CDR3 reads CASSSGRRGTEAFF. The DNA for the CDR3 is TGCGCCAGCAGCTCAGGACGAAGAGGCACTGAAGCTTTCTTT.

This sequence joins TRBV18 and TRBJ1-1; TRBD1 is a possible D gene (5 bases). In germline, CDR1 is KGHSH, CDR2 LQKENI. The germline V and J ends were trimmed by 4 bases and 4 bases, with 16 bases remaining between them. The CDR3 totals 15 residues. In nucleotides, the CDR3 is TGTGCCAGCTCACTCGGGGGTCCGGGAGGCACTGAAGCTTTCTTT. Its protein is CASSLGGPGGTEAFF.

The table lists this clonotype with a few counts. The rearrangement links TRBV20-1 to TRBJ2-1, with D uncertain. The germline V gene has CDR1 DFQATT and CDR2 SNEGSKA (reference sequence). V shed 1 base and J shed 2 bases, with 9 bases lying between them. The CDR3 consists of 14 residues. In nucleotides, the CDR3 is TGCAGTGCTAGAGGGGGTCGTACCTACAATGAGCAGTTCTTC. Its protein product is CSARGGRTYNEQFF.

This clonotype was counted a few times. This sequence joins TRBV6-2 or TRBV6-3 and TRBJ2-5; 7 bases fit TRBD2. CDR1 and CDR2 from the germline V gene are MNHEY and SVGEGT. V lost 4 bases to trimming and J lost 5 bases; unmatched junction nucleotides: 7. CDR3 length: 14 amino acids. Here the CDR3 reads CASSFAGVYETQYF. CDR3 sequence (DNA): TGTGCCAGCAGTTTCGCGGGAGTTTATGAGACCCAGTACTTC.

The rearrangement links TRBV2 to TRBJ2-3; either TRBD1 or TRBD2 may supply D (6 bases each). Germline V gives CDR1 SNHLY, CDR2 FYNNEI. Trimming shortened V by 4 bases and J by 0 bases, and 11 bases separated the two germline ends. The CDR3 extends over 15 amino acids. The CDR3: CASSGRGSSTDTQYF. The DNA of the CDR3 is TGTGCCAGCAGTGGGAGGGGGAGTAGCACAGATACGCAGTATTTT. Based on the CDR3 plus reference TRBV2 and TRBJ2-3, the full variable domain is EPEVTQTPSHQVTQMGQEVILRCVPISNHLYFYWYRQILGQKVEFLVSFYNNEISEKSEIFDDQFSVERPDGSNFTLKIRSTKLEDSAMYFCASSGRGSSTDTQYFGPGTRLTVL.